Only a few counts were recorded for the clone carrying this T cell receptor (beta chain). This CDR3 spans 17 amino acids. Germline CDR1 reads MNHEY; CDR2 reads SMNVEV (reference sequence). Trimming removed 1 base from V and 2 bases from J, with 15 bases in between. This entry is derived from a study of T cells in Graves' hyperthyroidism and ophthalmopathy. From RNA transcripts, TCR beta CDR3 regions were amplified. A first-round RT-PCR of the TCR CDR3 used the HTBI primer set. TCRdb reanalysed the multiplex PCR reads using MiXCR and keeps one entry per CDR3 protein. The profile shows about 270,000 distinct CDR3 sequences, 20% to 25% of them singletons.

The rearrangement uses TRBV27 and TRBJ2-1, with TRBD2 as a possible D gene (5 bases). Sequencing used blood. This clonotype was sampled from a man aged 25 to 40 with Graves' ophthalmopathy. Here the CDR3 DNA reads TGTGCCAGCAGTTTATACCCGCCTGGAGGTACCTACAATGAGCAGTTCTTC. Its protein is CASSLYPPGGTYNEQFF.